A single sample gave rise to the 12 T cell receptor beta chains below, sequenced in a study of cytomegalovirus exposure and HLA in healthy donors. The primer mix had 60 Vbeta and 13 Jbeta primers. Sequencing used immunoSEQ multiplex PCR; TCRdb keeps in-frame clones, though not all of them. The sample contains 95,000 to 150,000 clones, about 79% of which appear only once. The sequenced sample consisted of PBMCs. The origin of the receptors is a man aged 50-60 years in good health and CMV-seronegative.

Of note for this clone: An end of the junction does not agree with germline; a read error may underlie this. The V gene is TRBV7-9, the J gene TRBJ2-1, with 7 bases identical to TRBD1. This CDR3 region has 14 residues. Per the germline V gene, CDR1 is SEHNR and CDR2 is FQNEAQ (reference sequence). The CDR3 is CSSSRQGWDNEQFF. The CDR3, as DNA: TGTTCCAGCAGCCGACAGGGCTGGGACAATGAGCAGTTCTTC. Looking up the rest from reference TRBV7-9 and TRBJ2-1 gives the full variable domain: DTGVSQNPRHKITKRGQNVTFRCDPISEHNRLYWYRQTLGQGPEFLTYFQNEAQLEKSRLLSDRFSAERPKGSFSTLEIQRTEQGDSAMYLCSSSRQGWDNEQFFGPGTRLTVL.

V usage is TRBV25-1 and J usage is TRBJ2-4; maybe TRBD2 (5 bases). Germline V gives CDR1 MGHDK, CDR2 SYGVNS. The CDR3 has 15 residues. The germline V and J ends were trimmed by 8 bases and 1 base, with 15 bases remaining between them. Here the CDR3 DNA reads TGTGCCAGCCCTGGGAGCCCCTTGGCCAAAAACATTCAGTACTTC. As protein: CASPGSPLAKNIQYF.

The CDR3 reads CAISPQGARSHEQYF. CDR3 sequence (DNA): TGTGCCATCAGTCCACAGGGGGCGCGTAGCCACGAGCAGTACTTC. The chain joins TRBV10-3 to TRBJ2-7; 9 positions agree with TRBD1. Germline V gene data show CDR1 as ENHRY and CDR2 as SYGVKD. V was pared by 5 bases and J by 5 bases, with 10 bases of the junction left unmatched. The CDR3 consists of 15 residues.

This chain joins TRBV30 and TRBJ1-6; 11 positions agree with TRBD1. The V gene's germline CDR1 is GTSNPN and CDR2 SVGIG (reference sequence). V trimming: 0 bases; J trimming: 9 bases; junction bases outside the gene matches: 10. The length of the CDR3 is 17 residues. CDR3 protein: CAWSVGGQGALVSPLHF. As DNA, the CDR3 is TGTGCCTGGAGTGTGGGAGGACAGGGGGCGCTGGTTTCACCCCTCCACTTT.

The CDR3 DNA is TGTGCCAGCAGCGGACAGGGTAACACTGAAGCTTTCTTT. Encoded protein: CASSGQGNTEAFF. The J gene is TRBJ1-1, the V gene TRBV7-9, with TRBD1 matching over 8 bases. Looked up from germline, CDR1 is SEHNR and CDR2 is FQNEAQ (reference sequence). The CDR3 sequence is 13 residues long. V lost 5 bases and J lost 2; bases outside the gene matches: 1.

The chain recombines TRBV6-5 with TRBJ1-1; the match to TRBD1 covers 8 bases. CDR3 length: 16 residues. Germline V gene sequence: CDR1 MNHEY, CDR2 SVGAGI. The V gene end was trimmed by 4 bases and the J gene end by 0 bases; junction bases not matched to a gene: 7. CDR3 sequence (DNA): TGTGCCAGCAGTTCGTCTCCGACAGGGGTGAACACTGAAGCTTTCTTT. Its protein is CASSSSPTGVNTEAFF.

The rearrangement links TRBV28 to TRBJ2-7, with 10 bases aligning to TRBD2. The CDR3 covers 16 residues. Germline V gives CDR1 MDHEN, CDR2 SYDVKM. The trim removed 4 bases at V and 6 bases at J, leaving 12 bases unmatched. CDR3 sequence (DNA): TGTGCCAGCAGTTCCTATAGCGGGGGGCAGGGGTCCGAGCAGTACGTC. Its translation is CASSSYSGGQGSEQYV.

V and J are TRBV11-3 and TRBJ2-2; D remains unclear. Trimming stripped 3 bases from V and 0 bases from J, with 5 bases between. The germline V gene has CDR1 SGHNT and CDR2 YENEEA. The CDR3 is made up of 14 amino acids. The CDR3 protein is CASSFHTNTGELFF. The CDR3 bases are TGTGCCAGCAGCTTCCACACGAACACCGGGGAGCTGTTTTTT.

This clone was recorded only once. The V gene is TRBV2, the J gene TRBJ1-1; tentatively, D is TRBD1 (5 bases). V was cut by 5 bases and J by 6 bases, with 10 bases left in between. The CDR3 loop spans 12 amino acids. Germline V gives CDR1 SNHLY, CDR2 FYNNEI. The CDR3 DNA is TGTGCCAGCAGTCCCGGAGGGGCTGAAGCTTTCTTT. It translates to CASSPGGAEAFF.

This rearrangement joins TRBV7-6 to TRBJ1-6, with TRBD1 matching 8 bases. Germline lookup yields CDR1 SGHVS and CDR2 FNYEAQ. This CDR3 comprises 16 residues. V lost 2 bases to trimming and J lost 3 bases; unmatched junction nucleotides: 3. CDR3 coding DNA: TGTGCCAGCAGCTTACAGGGGGCCGGCTATAATTCACCCCTCCACTTT. This gives the protein CASSLQGAGYNSPLHF.

CDR3 region: CASSLGGSNYGYTF. The CDR3 region has the DNA TGTGCCAGCAGCTTAGGTGGGAGTAACTATGGCTACACCTTC. The gene calls are TRBV7-2 and TRBJ1-2; D not resolved. The germline gives CDR1 SGHTA, CDR2 FQGNSA. There are 14 residues in the CDR3. V lost 1 base and J lost 1, with 7 bases in between.

The gene calls are TRBV27 and TRBJ1-2; D is perhaps TRBD1 (5 bases). The V end was cut by 4 bases, the J end by 5 bases, with 11 bases between. This CDR3 contains 13 residues. Germline V gene sequence: CDR1 MNHEY, CDR2 SMNVEV (reference sequence). CDR3 protein: CASSYPGVYGYTF. DNA of the CDR3: TGTGCCAGCAGTTACCCGGGGGTATATGGCTACACCTTC.